The 23 T cell receptor beta chains presented below share a single source sample, sequenced in a study of CD8+CD57+ T cells in acquired aplastic anemia. Using genomic DNA as the template, TCR beta VDJ and CDR3 profiling was carried out. TCRdb reprocessed the reads via MiXCR and lists one record per CDR3 protein. The data show about 210,000 distinct CDR3 sequences, about 59% seen once. The specimen sequenced was sorted CD4+, CD8+, or CD8+CD57+ T cells (not recorded which) from PBMCs. These receptors all stem from a human donor in good health.

The chain couples TRBV20-1 to TRBJ2-3, with D unresolved. Germline V gene lookup returns CDR1 DFQATT and CDR2 SNEGSKA (reference sequence). The CDR3 has 12 amino acids. The V end was cut by 6 bases, the J end by 12 bases, with 19 bases between. The CDR3: CSAQNREVHQYF. In DNA form, the CDR3 reads TGCAGTGCCCAAAATAGGGAAGTCCATCAGTATTTT.

A note on this clonotype: A junction end diverges from the germline sequence, so it may reflect a read error. CDR3: CSARIDTYNEQFF. The CDR3 coding sequence is TGCAGTGCTAGGATCGACACGTACAATGAGCAGTTCTTT. The genes are TRBV20-1 and TRBJ2-1; D not certain. This CDR3 is 13 amino acids long. Germline values: CDR1 DFQATT, CDR2 SNEGSKA (reference sequence).

The V gene is TRBV6-6, the J gene TRBJ2-7, with 8 bases fitting TRBD2. V lost 6 bases and J lost 4; bases outside the gene matches: 11. Germline V lookup: CDR1 MNHNY, CDR2 SVGAGI (reference sequence). This CDR3 has 15 amino acids. CDR3 sequence: CASRVGSGRGYEQYF. In DNA, the CDR3 is TGTGCCAGCAGAGTTGGGTCCGGGAGGGGTTACGAGCAGTACTTC.

Worth noting for this clonotype: A much larger clone lies a single base off, so this may be a read error. CDR3 sequence (DNA): TGTGCCAGCAGTTACGGAGGCGGGAGCGGTAATGAGCAGCTCTTC. This translates into CASSYGGGSGNEQLF. The chain has TRBV6-5 and TRBJ2-1, with 7 bases fitting TRBD2. From germline, CDR1 is MNHEY and CDR2 SVGAGI. The CDR3 totals 15 residues.

The rearrangement uses TRBV5-1 and TRBJ2-5; perhaps TRBD2 as D (6 bases). Germline V gives CDR1 SGHRS, CDR2 YFSETQ. V gave up 3 bases and J gave up 3 bases, with 6 bases separating them. CDR3 size: 12 residues. In DNA form, the CDR3 reads TGCGCCAGCAGCTGGAGGGAAGAGACCCAGTACTTC. The encoded protein is CASSWREETQYF.

The rearrangement uses TRBV15 and TRBJ2-1, with 7 nucleotides matching TRBD2. J gave up 6 bases and V 3 bases, and 8 bases lay outside the gene matches. Germline CDR1 LNHNV, CDR2 YYDKDF (reference sequence). The CDR3 extends over 15 amino acids. Here the CDR3 reads CATSSSGLGGNEQFF. The CDR3 nucleotides are TGTGCCACCAGCAGTTCCGGACTAGGAGGCAATGAGCAGTTCTTC.

Comments on this clonotype: Germline and junction disagree at one end, which may indicate a read error. The chain combines TRBV7-6 with TRBJ2-7; possible D gene TRBD2, 5 bases. The germline gives CDR1 SGHVS, CDR2 FNYEAQ. The CDR3 consists of 14 residues. As DNA, the CDR3 is TGCGCCAGCAGCTCCGGGGTAGTGAGTGCCGGGCAGTACTTC. This gives the protein CASSSGVVSAGQYF.

This clonotype was picked up many times. In nucleotides, the CDR3 is TGTGCTACTGGGAGCTACGAGCAGTACTTC. Translated, it gives CATGSYEQYF. The rearrangement links TRBV27 to TRBJ2-7; maybe TRBD2 (5 bases). The CDR3 is 10 amino acids. Germline V gene sequence: CDR1 MNHEY, CDR2 SMNVEV (reference sequence).

The chain has TRBV20-1 and TRBJ1-5; D gene uncertain. This CDR3 is built from 13 residues. Germline V gives CDR1 DFQATT, CDR2 SNEGSKA (reference sequence). The V end lost 6 bases, the J end lost 1 base, and 10 bases lay between the germline ends. CDR3 sequence reads: CSAIPGSNQPQHF. CDR3 DNA sequence: TGCAGTGCAATACCCGGGAGCAATCAGCCCCAGCATTTT.

V is TRBV2 and J is TRBJ1-3; no clear D gene. V lost 1 base and J lost 2, with 9 bases in between. The CDR3 is made up of 15 amino acids. Germline values: CDR1 SNHLY, CDR2 FYNNEI. CDR3 DNA: TGTGCCAGCAGTGAAGAGGATATGGCTGGAAACACCATATATTTT. This codes for CASSEEDMAGNTIYF.

The rearrangement joins TRBV12-3 or TRBV12-4 to TRBJ2-3; D is ambiguous. V gave up 4 bases and J gave up 2 bases, with 13 bases separating them. The CDR3 is 15 residues long. CDR3 bases: TGTGCCAGCAGTTCGGCCGCCTACTCCACAGATACGCAGTATTTT. Residues: CASSSAAYSTDTQYF.

This clonotype was detected only once. This sequence joins TRBV2 and TRBJ2-5; D is undetermined. This CDR3 has 16 residues. Germline V gives CDR1 SNHLY, CDR2 FYNNEI. Trimming removed 5 bases from V and 0 bases from J, with 16 bases in between. The CDR3 reads CASSLDSHEYQETQYF. In DNA, the CDR3 is TGTGCCAGCAGTCTCGACTCCCATGAGTACCAAGAGACCCAGTACTTC.

This chain connects TRBV6-6 to TRBJ1-5; D is undetermined. Germline V lookup: CDR1 MNHNY, CDR2 SVGAGI (reference sequence). V gave up 6 bases and J gave up 3 bases, with 15 bases separating them. This CDR3 has 15 amino acids. The CDR3 is CASSDRPQYNQPQHF. The CDR3 nucleotides are TGTGCCAGCAGCGACCGGCCGCAGTACAATCAGCCCCAGCATTTT.

The chain employs TRBV10-2 and TRBJ1-3; D is uncertain. The V and J ends lost 4 bases and 0 bases respectively, with 19 bases between them. This CDR3 comprises 18 residues. Germline assignment: CDR1 WSHSY and CDR2 SAAADI. CDR3 in DNA: TGCGCCAGCAGTGGGTCCGGACGGACTTCGCCCTCTGGAAACACCATATATTTT. This gives the protein CASSGSGRTSPSGNTIYF.

This clonotype was seen just once. The chain combines TRBV6-5 with TRBJ1-1; D gene uncertain. V gave up 6 bases and J gave up 1 base, with 9 bases separating them. This CDR3 is 13 amino acids long. Germline V gene lookup returns CDR1 MNHEY and CDR2 SVGAGI. As DNA, the CDR3 is TGTGCCAGCAGCCACCCTGAGAACACTGAAGCTTTCTTT. This encodes CASSHPENTEAFF.

This rearrangement joins TRBV13 to TRBJ1-2; 9 bases map to TRBD1. The CDR3 is made up of 16 amino acids. Germline V gene lookup returns CDR1 PRHDT and CDR2 FYEKMQ (reference sequence). V shed 6 bases, J shed 6 bases, and the junction held 14 bases outside the gene matches. The CDR3 loop is CASSPPRDREDHGYTF. For the CDR3, the DNA is TGTGCCAGCAGTCCCCCTCGGGACAGGGAAGATCATGGCTACACCTTC.

As to this clonotype: One end of the junction does not line up with germline, which may come from a read error. The chain has TRBV15 and TRBJ2-3; D may correspond to TRBD1 or TRBD2 (5 bases each). Per germline, CDR1 LNHNV and CDR2 YYDKDF (reference sequence). CDR3 length: 15 amino acids. The CDR3 DNA is TGTGCTACCAGCAGAGTCAGGGACGGAACAGATACGCAGTATTTT. Translating gives CATSRVRDGTDTQYF.

This clonotype was counted between two and nine times. The chain carries TRBV24-1 and TRBJ1-6; 7 positions agree with TRBD1. V was pared by 12 bases and J by 3 bases, with 7 bases of the junction left unmatched. The CDR3 is 14 residues long. CDR1 and CDR2 (germline): KGHDR, SFDVKD. CDR3 protein: CAPEGDSYNSPLHF. CDR3 DNA: TGTGCCCCAGAGGGGGACAGCTATAATTCACCCCTCCACTTT.

Points on this clonotype: Just one base apart from a much larger clone, this may be a read error. The chain has TRBV6-6 and TRBJ2-1; 12 bases are a match to TRBD2. Germline V lookup: CDR1 MNHNY, CDR2 SVGAGI (reference sequence). V dropped 6 bases and J dropped 4; count of bases not matched to a gene: 10. The length of the CDR3 is 17 residues. CDR3 nucleotides: TGTGCCAGCAGGCTTCTACTAGCGGGAGGACCATACAATGAGCAGTTCTTC. This codes for CASRLLLAGGPYNEQFF.

This clonotype was seen repeatedly, ten times or more. The genes are TRBV6-2 or TRBV6-3 and TRBJ2-1; D gene uncertain. The germline V and J ends were trimmed by 6 bases and 3 bases, with 9 bases remaining between them. CDR1 is MNHEY, CDR2 SVGEGT, per germline. This CDR3 region has 13 residues. For the CDR3, the DNA is TGTGCCAGCAGGTTGGACGGCTACAATGAGCAGTTCTTC. It translates to CASRLDGYNEQFF.

The chain has TRBV5-8 and TRBJ1-2, with D possibly matching TRBD1 (5 bases). The CDR3 consists of 17 residues. The ends were cut back, 1 base at V and 0 bases at J, with 16 bases in the middle. Germline values: CDR1 SGHTS, CDR2 YDEGEE. The CDR3 protein is CASSLLGLPKSNYGYTF. The CDR3 region has the DNA TGTGCCAGCAGCTTGTTGGGACTTCCGAAGTCTAACTATGGCTACACCTTC.

This clonotype was counted ten times or more. The rearrangement uses TRBV6-4 and TRBJ2-2; no clear D gene. The V end lost 4 bases, the J end lost 5 bases, and 8 bases lay between the germline ends. Per the germline V gene, CDR1 is MRHNA and CDR2 is SNTAGT. The length of the CDR3 is 13 residues. CDR3: CASSADATGELFF. In DNA form, the CDR3 reads TGTGCCAGCAGTGCGGACGCAACCGGGGAGCTGTTTTTT.

This rearrangement joins TRBV20-1 to TRBJ1-1; a possible D gene is TRBD1 (5 bases). CDR1 and CDR2 from the germline V gene are DFQATT and SNEGSKA (reference sequence). V lost 3 bases and J 1 base, leaving 12 bases between the germline ends. CDR3 length: 14 residues. The chain's CDR3 is CSASFDSPNTEAFF. The DNA of the CDR3 is TGCAGTGCTAGTTTTGACAGCCCGAACACTGAAGCTTTCTTT.